The 26 T cell receptor beta chains below all came from one sample that was sequenced in a study of chemoradiotherapy in HPV16-positive cancers. Profiled with immunoSEQ multiplex PCR; TCRdb holds only in-frame clones, not every one. The top ten clones hold approximately 11% of a sample with under 20,000 clones, approximately 79% of them seen once. Sampling was performed from a patient who underwent chemoradiotherapy. Receptors were obtained from a human donor with HPV-associated anogenital cancer.

This sequence joins TRBV28 and TRBJ1-3, with D possibly matching TRBD1 (6 bases). This CDR3 has 13 amino acids. Germline values: CDR1 MDHEN, CDR2 SYDVKM. The ends were cut back, 10 bases at V and 5 bases at J, with 15 bases in the middle. CDR3 sequence (DNA): TGTGCCACCCAAACAGGGAGCCGAAACACCATATATTTT. Its translation is CATQTGSRNTIYF.

In its sample, this clone was seen once. The CDR3 coding sequence is TGTGCCAGCAGTGGGCGGGCGCTCTCCTACAATGAGCAGTTCTTC. This codes for CASSGRALSYNEQFF. The V call is TRBV2, the J call TRBJ2-1, with TRBD2 as a possible D gene (5 bases). V dropped 4 bases and J dropped 0 bases, with 10 bases sitting between them. CDR1 and CDR2 (germline): SNHLY, FYNNEI. This CDR3 is 15 amino acids long.

The V gene is TRBV7-2, the J gene TRBJ1-4, with D perhaps matching TRBD1 (6 bases). Germline CDR1 and CDR2: SGHTA and FQGNSA. The CDR3 is made up of 14 amino acids. V was cut by 7 bases and J by 8 bases, with 17 bases left in between. Written as DNA, the CDR3 is TGTGCCAGCAAGGGGGTCAGGGATAGGGAAAAACTGTTTTTT. This translates into CASKGVRDREKLFF.

The V call is TRBV18, the J call TRBJ2-7, with 7 bases fitting TRBD2. J was trimmed by 2 bases and V by 5 bases; bases with no gene match: 12. The CDR3 length is 16 residues. The V gene's germline CDR1 is KGHSH and CDR2 LQKENI. CDR3 in amino acids: CASSARATSKAYEQYF. CDR3 bases: TGTGCCAGCTCAGCCAGGGCGACTAGCAAGGCCTACGAGCAGTACTTC.

This chain uses TRBV7-3 with TRBJ2-1; D is tentatively TRBD1 or TRBD2 (5 bases each). Germline V lookup: CDR1 SGHTA, CDR2 FQGTGA. V lost 3 bases, J lost 6 bases, and 9 bases lay in between. The CDR3 has 13 residues. CDR3 sequence reads: CASSFSGGNEQFF. CDR3 nucleotides: TGTGCCAGCAGCTTCAGTGGGGGCAATGAGCAGTTCTTC.

The genes are TRBV5-1 and TRBJ2-3; the D gene is possibly TRBD1 (5 bases). With 2 bases removed from V and 3 bases from J, the gap between germline ends came to 7 bases. Germline V lookup: CDR1 SGHRS, CDR2 YFSETQ. The CDR3 has 13 residues. In DNA form, the CDR3 reads TGCGCCAGCAGCTTTAAGGGGACAGATACGCAGTATTTT. It is translated as CASSFKGTDTQYF. The full variable domain, with the rest looked up from reference TRBV5-1 and TRBJ2-3, is KAGVTQTPRYLIKTRGQQVTLSCSPISGHRSVSWYQQTPGQGLQFLFEYFSETQRNKGNFPGRFSGRQFSNSRSEMNVSTLELGDSALYLCASSFKGTDTQYFGPGTRLTVL.

In DNA form, the CDR3 reads TGTGCCAGCAGGGTGTTAGACGTAGATACGCAGTATTTT. Translation: CASRVLDVDTQYF. The chain is built from TRBV2 and TRBJ2-3; D uncertain. Trimming took 6 bases from V and 5 from J, leaving 12 bases between them. This CDR3 spans 13 amino acids. In germline, CDR1 is SNHLY, CDR2 FYNNEI. Full variable domain (remainder filled in from reference TRBV2 and TRBJ2-3): EPEVTQTPSHQVTQMGQEVILRCVPISNHLYFYWYRQILGQKVEFLVSFYNNEISEKSEIFDDQFSVERPDGSNFTLKIRSTKLEDSAMYFCASRVLDVDTQYFGPGTRLTVL.

The J gene is TRBJ2-7, the V gene TRBV2; D is uncertain. CDR3 size: 13 residues. V lost 3 bases and J lost 0, with 6 bases in between. The germline V gene encodes CDR1 SNHLY and CDR2 FYNNEI. The CDR3 coding sequence is TGTGCCAGCAGTGACACATTCTCCTACGAGCAGTACTTC. The encoded protein is CASSDTFSYEQYF.

V gene TRBV15 combines with J gene TRBJ2-7, with 11 nucleotides matching TRBD1. The CDR3 loop spans 16 amino acids. Germline loops: CDR1 LNHNV, CDR2 YYDKDF (reference sequence). J was trimmed by 3 bases and V by 5 bases; bases with no gene match: 9. CDR3 protein: CATSVGGQGAGYEQYF. The CDR3 bases are TGTGCCACCAGCGTAGGAGGACAGGGGGCTGGCTACGAGCAGTACTTC.

The gene calls are TRBV7-3 and TRBJ2-3, with D perhaps being TRBD1 or TRBD2 (6 bases each). Germline V lookup: CDR1 SGHTA, CDR2 FQGTGA. With 1 base removed from V and 0 bases from J, the gap between germline ends came to 11 bases. The CDR3 is 16 residues long. The CDR3 sequence is CASSLRGALSTDTQYF. As DNA, the CDR3 is TGTGCCAGCAGCTTAAGGGGGGCGCTGAGCACAGATACGCAGTATTTT.

The genes are TRBV18 and TRBJ2-3; D call uncertain. V lost 6 bases and J 1 base, leaving 14 bases between the germline ends. The germline gives CDR1 KGHSH, CDR2 LQKENI. The CDR3 has 15 residues. CDR3 nucleotide sequence: TGTGCCAGCTCCTTCGGTAGCCATGGCACAGATACGCAGTATTTT. Protein sequence: CASSFGSHGTDTQYF.

V gene TRBV4-3 combines with J gene TRBJ2-7; 10 positions agree with TRBD2. Germline CDR1 and CDR2: LGHNA and YSLEER. V shed 1 base and J 7 bases; nucleotides not matched to a gene: 7. The CDR3 runs 15 residues. Here the CDR3 reads CASSQVGLAALEQYF. The CDR3 DNA is TGCGCCAGCAGCCAAGTTGGACTAGCGGCGTTGGAGCAGTACTTC.

J is TRBJ1-5 and V is TRBV6-6, with 7 bases fitting TRBD1. V trimming: 5 bases; J trimming: 3 bases; junction bases outside the gene matches: 7. The CDR3 length is 15 residues. Germline lookup yields CDR1 MNHNY and CDR2 SVGAGI (reference sequence). The CDR3 DNA reads TGTGCCAGCAGTACGGACAGGAGGTTCAATCAGCCCCAGCATTTT. It yields the protein CASSTDRRFNQPQHF.

The count of this clone is one. The CDR3 bases are TGTGCCTGGAGTGTATCTAGTAATTCACCCCTCCACTTT. It codes for CAWSVSSNSPLHF. The rearrangement links TRBV30 to TRBJ1-6; D gene uncertain. V lost 0 bases and J lost 6, with 6 bases in between. CDR1 and CDR2 (germline): GTSNPN, SVGIG (reference sequence). The CDR3 is made up of 13 amino acids.

The J gene is TRBJ2-7, the V gene TRBV4-1; D not certain. CDR3 size: 14 residues. Germline CDR1 reads MGHRA; CDR2 reads YSYEKL. V lost 0 bases to trimming and J lost 3 bases, with 9 bases between them. CDR3: CASSQDFGYYEQYF. CDR3 bases: TGCGCCAGCAGCCAAGATTTCGGCTACTACGAGCAGTACTTC.

J is TRBJ1-5 and V is TRBV7-8; D call uncertain. The V end was cut by 3 bases, the J end by 2 bases, with 26 bases between. Germline V gives CDR1 SGHVS, CDR2 FQNEAQ. The CDR3 is 20 amino acids. The CDR3 region has the DNA TGTGCCAGCAGCTTTAGTGAGGGCGCAATAGGAAGTTTTGGCAATCAGCCCCAGCATTTT. This gives the protein CASSFSEGAIGSFGNQPQHF.

V and J are TRBV30 and TRBJ2-3; TRBD2 agrees at 8 bases. Germline lookup yields CDR1 GTSNPN and CDR2 SVGIG (reference sequence). The CDR3 covers 15 residues. V was pared by 0 bases and J by 2 bases, with 4 bases of the junction left unmatched. For the CDR3, the DNA is TGTGCCTGGAGTGTCGAAGCGGGGGCCACAGATACGCAGTATTTT. It is translated as CAWSVEAGATDTQYF.

This clone came up a few times. The chain combines TRBV5-8 with TRBJ1-3; D gene uncertain. V was clipped by 3 bases and J by 4 bases, with 17 bases between them. The CDR3 is 16 amino acids. Germline V CDR1 and CDR2: SGHTS, YDEGEE. In DNA form, the CDR3 reads TGTGCCAGCAGCTCGAGCTGGGTCTCGGGGGGAAACACCATATATTTT. This codes for CASSSSWVSGGNTIYF.

This chain joins TRBV7-9 and TRBJ2-1, with D perhaps matching TRBD2 (5 bases). Germline-derived CDR1 and CDR2 are SEHNR and FQNEAQ (reference sequence). Trimming cost V 7 bases and J 0 bases, with 13 bases left between them. This CDR3 spans 15 amino acids. The CDR3 here is CASTEGHTSYNEQFF. CDR3 DNA: TGTGCCAGCACCGAGGGCCATACCTCCTACAATGAGCAGTTCTTC.

The V and J genes are TRBV5-1 and TRBJ1-1; a weak D match, TRBD1 (5 bases). The CDR3 is 15 amino acids. CDR1 is SGHRS and CDR2 is YFSETQ in the germline V gene. V shed 4 bases and J shed 1 base, with 14 bases lying between them. CDR3 in DNA: TGCGCCAGCAGCCCCAATCCTGGGGGGAACACTGAAGCTTTCTTT. Encoded protein: CASSPNPGGNTEAFF.

Only a few counts were recorded for this clone. J is TRBJ1-1 and V is TRBV9; TRBD1 might be the D (5 bases). Germline lookup yields CDR1 SGDLS and CDR2 YYNGEE. The length of the CDR3 is 13 residues. V gave up 2 bases and J gave up 3 bases, with 8 bases separating them. The CDR3 here is CASSVGGDTEAFF. The CDR3, as DNA: TGTGCCAGCAGCGTCGGGGGAGACACTGAAGCTTTCTTT.

The rearrangement joins TRBV28 to TRBJ2-3; possibly TRBD1 or TRBD2 for D (6 bases each). This CDR3 spans 15 amino acids. Deletions cut 3 bases from V and 5 bases from J, with 15 bases between. From germline, CDR1 is MDHEN and CDR2 SYDVKM. CDR3 in amino acids: CASSLGGASGDTQYF. The CDR3 nucleotides read TGTGCCAGCAGTTTGGGGGGCGCCTCAGGAGATACGCAGTATTTT.

CDR3 in DNA: TGTGCCACCTCAACAGGAACCGAGCAGTACTTC. Amino acid sequence: CATSTGTEQYF. The chain combines TRBV19 with TRBJ2-7; tentative D call: TRBD1 (5 bases). Trimming pared 10 bases from V and 6 bases from J, leaving 13 bases between. The CDR3 has 11 amino acids. Looked up from germline, CDR1 is LNHDA and CDR2 is SQIVND (reference sequence).

V usage is TRBV4-3 and J usage is TRBJ1-1; no firm D call. The CDR3 contains 14 residues. Trimming removed 2 bases at V and 1 base at J, with 8 bases between. Germline values: CDR1 LGHNA, CDR2 YSLEER. The CDR3 DNA reads TGCGCCAGCAGCCAACAAGTAAGGAACACTGAAGCTTTCTTT. Translating it yields CASSQQVRNTEAFF.

With respect to this clone: At one end, the junction sequence differs from germline, possibly due to a read error. CDR3 nucleotides: TGTGCCAGCAGCTTAGTTAAGGGGGGCACGGATACGCAGTATTTT. This encodes CASSLVKGGTDTQYF. This sequence joins TRBV11-3 and TRBJ2-3, with D perhaps assigned TRBD1 or TRBD2 (6 bases each). CDR3 size: 15 residues. Germline CDR1 SGHNT, CDR2 YENEEA.

The V gene is TRBV6-1, the J gene TRBJ2-3, with a possible D match to TRBD2 (6 bases). The germline gives CDR1 MNHNS, CDR2 SASEGT. The CDR3 covers 15 residues. Trimming took 1 base from V and 4 from J, leaving 12 bases between them. In DNA form, the CDR3 reads TGTGCCAGCAGTGAAGGCGGGAAATGGTCAGATACGCAGTATTTT. Protein: CASSEGGKWSDTQYF.